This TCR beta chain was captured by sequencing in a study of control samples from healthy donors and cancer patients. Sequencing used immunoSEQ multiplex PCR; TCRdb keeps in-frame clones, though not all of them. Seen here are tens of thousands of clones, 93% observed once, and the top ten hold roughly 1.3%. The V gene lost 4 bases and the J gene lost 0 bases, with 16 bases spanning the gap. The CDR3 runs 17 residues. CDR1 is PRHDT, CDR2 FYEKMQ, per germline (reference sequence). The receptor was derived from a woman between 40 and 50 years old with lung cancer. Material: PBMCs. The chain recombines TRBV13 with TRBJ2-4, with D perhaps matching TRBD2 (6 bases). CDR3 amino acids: CASSSPRREVAKNIQYF. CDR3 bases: TGTGCCAGCAGCTCCCCCCGAAGGGAGGTAGCCAAAAACATTCAGTACTTC.